The entry below gives a single T cell receptor (beta chain) sequence along with its context. Its antigen is currently unknown. This sample was included in a study of CD8+ T cells in alopecia areata. Stated treatment: oral pan-JAK inhibitor, 5-10 mg twice daily. Both peripheral blood and punch biopsies of lesional scalp skin were obtained from patients who had alopecia areata. The sequencing template was cDNA reverse transcribed from extracted RNA. Clones were read by immunoSEQ multiplex PCR, and TCRdb kept only the in-frame ones, dropping some. This sample has about 200,000 clones, with 55% to 75% found just once. General study results and limits: Sequences from scalp samples also cover resident alphabeta T cells of normal skin. Relative to normal scalp, lesional scalp, especially alopecia totalis/universalis, showed higher clonality. With tofacitinib ongoing, many expanded lesional clones persisted in both scalp and blood.

CDR3 length: 12 residues. Germline values: CDR1 SNHLY, CDR2 FYNNEI. V was cut by 8 bases and J by 4 bases, with 11 bases left in between. The J gene is TRBJ2-5, the V gene TRBV2, with D perhaps TRBD2 (5 bases). The clonotype originates from a human donor with alopecia areata. Sequences were derived from CD4+ T cells sorted from blood, sampled at week 24, from a patient treated with tofacitinib. CDR3 region: CASGEFSETQYF. The CDR3 region has the DNA TGTGCCAGCGGGGAGTTTTCAGAGACCCAGTACTTC.